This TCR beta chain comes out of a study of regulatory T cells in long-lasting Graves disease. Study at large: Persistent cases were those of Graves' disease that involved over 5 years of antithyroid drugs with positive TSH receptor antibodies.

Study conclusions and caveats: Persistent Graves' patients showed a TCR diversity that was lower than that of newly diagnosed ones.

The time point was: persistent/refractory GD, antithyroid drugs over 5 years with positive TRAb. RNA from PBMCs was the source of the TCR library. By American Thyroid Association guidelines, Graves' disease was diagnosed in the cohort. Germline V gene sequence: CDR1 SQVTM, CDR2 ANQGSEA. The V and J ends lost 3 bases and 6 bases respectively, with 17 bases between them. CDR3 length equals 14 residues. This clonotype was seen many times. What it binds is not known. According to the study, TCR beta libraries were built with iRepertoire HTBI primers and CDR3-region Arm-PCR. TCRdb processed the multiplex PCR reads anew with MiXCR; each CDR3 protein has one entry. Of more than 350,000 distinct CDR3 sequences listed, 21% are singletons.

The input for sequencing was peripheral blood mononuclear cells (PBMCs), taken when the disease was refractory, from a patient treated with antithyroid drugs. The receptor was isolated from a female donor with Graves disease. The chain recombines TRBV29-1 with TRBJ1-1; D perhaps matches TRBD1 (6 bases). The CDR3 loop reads CSVDGGGPSPEAFF. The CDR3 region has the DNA TGCAGCGTTGATGGGGGCGGTCCCTCACCTGAAGCTTTCTTT. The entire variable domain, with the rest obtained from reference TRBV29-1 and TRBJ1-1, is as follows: SAVISQKPSRDICQRGTSLTIQCQVDSQVTMMFWYRQQPGQSLTLIATANQGSEATYESGFVIDKFPISRPNLTFSTLTVSNMSPEDSSIYLCSVDGGGPSPEAFFGQGTRLTVV.